The clone carrying this T cell receptor beta chain has more than one count but fewer than ten. Its specificity is not known. The CDR3 is made up of 15 amino acids. The ends were cut back, 2 bases at V and 5 bases at J, with 15 bases in the middle. TCRdb passed the reads through MiXCR, listing each CDR3 protein once. The sample lists 350,000 to 450,000 distinct CDR3 sequences, 15% to 20% occurring once. The sample originates from a study of T cell repertoires in cytomegalovirus infection. General study findings and limits: HLA-C-restricted CMV-specific TCR beta clonotypes prevailed in the ex vivo response.

The sequenced sample was PBMCs. The TCR sequence derives from a human donor in good health (CMV status not recorded). Some clones in this sample may be carry-over from other donors' samples. The gene calls are TRBV23-1 and TRBJ1-1; D is undetermined. TRBV23-1 is filed as an ORF, its function uncertain. CDR3: CASSQNDRWGTEAFF. Written as DNA, the CDR3 is TGCGCCAGCAGTCAAAATGACCGTTGGGGAACTGAAGCTTTCTTT.